This TCR beta chain stems from a study of cytotoxic CD8 clonotypes in ibrutinib-treated CLL. CDR1 and CDR2 (germline): MGHRA, YSYEKL. With 1 base removed from V and 4 bases from J, the gap between germline ends came to 10 bases. The CDR3 has 15 residues. TCRdb's copy holds only in-frame clones and misses some; the assay was immunoSEQ multiplex PCR. This sample yields around 130,000 clones, of which 80% to 90% are seen a single time; around 3.3% belongs to the top ten. Genomic DNA in a quantity of roughly 2.2 micrograms was derived from cryopreserved PBMCs for TCR beta libraries. This clone occurred once.

The rearrangement links TRBV4-1 to TRBJ2-2; D is undetermined. This receptor was identified in a human donor with chronic lymphocytic leukemia. The sample in question was PBMCs, obtained after 24 months of ibrutinib treatment. The CDR3 DNA sequence: TGCGCCAGCAGCCAAGGATCCACGGGCACCGGGGAGCTGTTTTTT. Translated, it gives CASSQGSTGTGELFF.